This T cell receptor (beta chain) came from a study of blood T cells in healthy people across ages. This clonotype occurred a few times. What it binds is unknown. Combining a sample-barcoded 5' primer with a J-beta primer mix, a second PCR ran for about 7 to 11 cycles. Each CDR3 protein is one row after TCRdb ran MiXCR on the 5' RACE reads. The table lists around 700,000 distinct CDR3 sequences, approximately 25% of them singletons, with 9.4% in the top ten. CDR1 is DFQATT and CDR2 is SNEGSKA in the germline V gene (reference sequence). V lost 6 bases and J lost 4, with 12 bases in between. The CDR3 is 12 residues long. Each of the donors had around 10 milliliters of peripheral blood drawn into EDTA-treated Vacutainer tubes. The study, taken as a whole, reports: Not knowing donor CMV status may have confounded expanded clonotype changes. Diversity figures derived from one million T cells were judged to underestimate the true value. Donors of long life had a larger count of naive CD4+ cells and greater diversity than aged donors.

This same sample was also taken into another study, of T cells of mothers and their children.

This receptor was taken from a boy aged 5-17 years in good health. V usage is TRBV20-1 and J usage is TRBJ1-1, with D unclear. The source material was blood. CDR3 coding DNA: TGCAGTGCCGCCTTCGGGTTCACTGAAGCTTTCTTT. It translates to CSAAFGFTEAFF.